This T cell receptor beta chain was sequenced during a study of blood T cell repertoires in COVID-19. Study-wide background: The origin of the acute and convalescent COVID-19 samples was the United States, Italy and Spain. T cells, B-cell-depleted T cells, or PBMCs supplied cDNA or gDNA.

CDR1 is LGHDT and CDR2 is YNNKEL in the germline V gene (reference sequence). The CDR3 length is 13 residues. Methods used by the authors: Estimation of nucleated cell counts relied on the amplification of reference gene primers. The method was immunoSEQ multiplex PCR; TCRdb's version includes in-frame clones alone and lacks a portion of them. That table furnishes V, J and clone size, whereas the DNA furnished D and trimming. The table lists under 250,000 clones, approximately 87% of them singletons. Notes on this clone: A read error may account for a junction end that differs from germline.

Source material: peripheral blood. The chain joins TRBV3-1 (or the pseudogene TRBV3-2) to TRBJ1-1, with a tentative D call TRBD1 (6 bases). This sequence originates from an older woman with active or convalescent COVID-19. CDR3: CASVPSQGTEVFF. The CDR3 region has the DNA TGTGCCAGCGTCCCCTCACAGGGCACTGAAGTTTTCTTT.